These 18 T cell receptor beta chains were all obtained from the same sample, sequenced in a study of lymphopenia after photon versus proton radiotherapy (dated by TCRdb to about 2019). The library was produced with the immunoSEQ multiplex PCR assay. What TCRdb holds here is the immuneACCESS table cut down to in-frame rearrangements. Part of the clones is not present; checked against another copy, under half of the missing clones reflect an unresolved V gene, and the others are unexplained. The sample table contains roughly 150,000 clones; only one count was recorded for approximately 90% of them. Approximately 4.6% of the sample rests with the top ten. The source material was peripheral blood, sampled from a patient treated with photon-based radiotherapy. The receptor source for this set is a man aged 50 or older with gastric cancer.

This chain links TRBV10-3 with TRBJ2-7; TRBD2 agrees at 9 bases. The J segment lost 0 bases and the V segment lost 3 bases, leaving 0 bases of the junction unmatched. Germline CDR1 and CDR2: ENHRY and SYGVKD. This CDR3 contains 14 residues. The CDR3 loop reads CAISDSGSSYEQYF. The CDR3 region has the DNA TGTGCCATCAGTGATAGCGGGAGCTCCTACGAGCAGTACTTC.

The genes are TRBV6-4 and TRBJ2-2; 13 bases line up with TRBD2. This CDR3 has 18 amino acids. After removal of 3 bases from V and 3 bases from J, the junction contained 7 bases not matched to a gene. The germline CDR1 and CDR2 sequences are MRHNA and SNTAGT. CDR3 region: CASSELLAGGRDTGELFF. The CDR3 DNA is TGTGCCAGCAGTGAGCTACTAGCGGGAGGGAGGGACACCGGGGAGCTGTTTTTT.

V is TRBV18 and J is TRBJ1-5, with D maybe TRBD1 (5 bases). Germline CDR1 reads KGHSH; CDR2 reads LQKENI. The CDR3 extends over 16 amino acids. Trimming stripped 4 bases from V and 2 bases from J, with 15 bases between. The CDR3 here is CASSLEWGSGNQPQHF. CDR3 nucleotides: TGTGCCAGCTCACTTGAGTGGGGGTCTGGCAATCAGCCCCAGCATTTT. Using reference TRBV18 and TRBJ1-5 for the parts outside the CDR3, the full variable domain is NAGVMQNPRHLVRRRGQEARLRCSPMKGHSHVYWYRQLPEEGLKFMVYLQKENIIDESGMPKERFSAEFPKEGPSILRIQQVVRGDSAAYFCASSLEWGSGNQPQHFGDGTRLSIL.

The chain is built from TRBV7-9 and TRBJ1-2; D uncertain. This CDR3 is 15 amino acids long. CDR1 SEHNR and CDR2 FQNEAQ come from the germline V gene (reference sequence). With 5 bases removed from V and 7 bases from J, the gap between germline ends came to 20 bases. The CDR3 sequence: CASSTEEASWGGYTF. The CDR3 region has the DNA TGTGCCAGCAGCACCGAGGAGGCGTCGTGGGGTGGCTACACCTTC.

This chain uses TRBV7-2 with TRBJ2-7, with 11 bases aligning to TRBD2. The CDR3 loop spans 14 amino acids. Trimming took 6 bases from V and 1 from J; bases not matched to a gene: 2. CDR1 and CDR2 from the germline V gene are SGHTA and FQGNSA. This CDR3 reads CASSRLAGSYEQYF. In nucleotides, the CDR3 is TGTGCCAGCAGTAGACTAGCGGGATCCTACGAGCAGTACTTC.

V and J are TRBV7-9 and TRBJ1-2; D call uncertain. V was trimmed by 5 bases and J by 2 bases, leaving 12 bases between them. CDR1 and CDR2 from the germline V gene are SEHNR and FQNEAQ (reference sequence). The CDR3 covers 14 residues. The CDR3 sequence: CASSPSGSNYGYTF. The CDR3, as DNA: TGTGCCAGCAGCCCGTCGGGGTCCAACTATGGCTACACCTTC.

The chain couples TRBV12-5 to TRBJ2-7, with unresolved D. CDR1 LGHNT and CDR2 FRNRAP come from the germline V gene. The CDR3 consists of 11 residues. V dropped 5 bases and J dropped 2 bases, with 4 bases sitting between them. CDR3 amino acids: CASGPPYEQYF. The CDR3 coding sequence is TGTGCTAGTGGTCCACCCTACGAGCAGTACTTC.

This chain connects TRBV5-1 to TRBJ2-2; no firm D call. This CDR3 has 13 amino acids. CDR1 is SGHRS and CDR2 is YFSETQ in the germline V gene. V gave up 1 base and J gave up 4 bases, with 5 bases separating them. Written as DNA, the CDR3 is TGCGCCAGCAGCTTGAGCCTCACCGGGGAGCTGTTTTTT. Translation gives CASSLSLTGELFF.

This clone was found once. This chain joins TRBV9 and TRBJ2-7; no firm D call. In germline, CDR1 is SGDLS, CDR2 YYNGEE. Trimming took off 2 bases at V and 1 base at J, with 7 bases between the two ends. The length of the CDR3 is 13 residues. The CDR3 nucleotides read TGTGCCAGCAGCGTGGGCAGTTCCTACGAGCAGTACTTC. This encodes CASSVGSSYEQYF.

The chain uses TRBV5-1 and TRBJ1-1, with 8 bases matching TRBD1. Germline trimming cut 10 bases from V and 1 base from J; bases unmatched to any gene: 9. The CDR3 loop spans 14 amino acids. Germline loops: CDR1 SGHRS, CDR2 YFSETQ. In DNA, the CDR3 is TGCGCCGGACGACAGGGGTTGGCGAACACTGAAGCTTTCTTT. This gives the protein CAGRQGLANTEAFF. Full variable domain (outside the CDR3, taken from reference TRBV5-1 and TRBJ1-1): KAGVTQTPRYLIKTRGQQVTLSCSPISGHRSVSWYQQTPGQGLQFLFEYFSETQRNKGNFPGRFSGRQFSNSRSEMNVSTLELGDSALYLCAGRQGLANTEAFFGQGTRLTVV.

This rearrangement joins TRBV7-3 to TRBJ2-2; no clear D gene. The CDR3 length is 15 residues. Germline lookup yields CDR1 SGHTA and CDR2 FQGTGA. Trimming left V 6 bases short and J 7 bases short, with 18 bases between. CDR3 residues: CASSQRPPGGGELFF. In nucleotides, the CDR3 is TGTGCCAGCAGTCAACGGCCCCCGGGTGGCGGGGAGCTGTTTTTT.

J is TRBJ1-5 and V is TRBV28, with TRBD1 matching 11 bases. Germline CDR1 is MDHEN and CDR2 is SYDVKM. The V segment lost 4 bases and the J segment 1 base; nucleotides outside the gene matches: 12. CDR3 size: 19 residues. CDR3 loop: CASSSPWTGGRWSNQPQHF. The CDR3 nucleotides read TGTGCCAGCAGTTCGCCCTGGACAGGGGGCAGGTGGAGCAATCAGCCCCAGCATTTT. Based on the CDR3 plus reference TRBV28 and TRBJ1-5, the full variable domain is DVKVTQSSRYLVKRTGEKVFLECVQDMDHENMFWYRQDPGLGLRLIYFSYDVKMKEKGDIPEGYSVSREKKERFSLILESASTNQTSMYLCASSSPWTGGRWSNQPQHFGDGTRLSIL.

A single count supports this clone. V and J are TRBV5-1 and TRBJ2-3; D is ambiguous. This CDR3 has 15 amino acids. V was shortened by 4 bases and J by 3 bases, with 15 bases between the two germline ends. Germline CDR1 reads SGHRS; CDR2 reads YFSETQ. The CDR3 DNA reads as TGCGCCAGCAGCCCTGGTGGGCTTTGGACAGATACGCAGTATTTT. Translated: CASSPGGLWTDTQYF.

This clone was counted between two and nine times. The chain has TRBV6-4 and TRBJ2-2; 9 positions agree with TRBD2. This CDR3 is built from 14 residues. CDR1 and CDR2 from the germline V gene are MRHNA and SNTAGT. V shed 4 bases, J shed 4 bases, and the junction held 1 base outside the gene matches. In DNA form, the CDR3 reads TGTGCCAGCAGTGTGACTAGCGGCACCGGGGAGCTGTTTTTT. This codes for CASSVTSGTGELFF.

CDR3 sequence reads: CAISESGNTEAFF. CDR3 sequence (DNA): TGTGCCATCAGTGAGTCGGGGAACACTGAAGCTTTCTTT. This rearrangement joins TRBV10-3 to TRBJ1-1; D is ambiguous. The CDR3 loop spans 13 amino acids. The ends were cut back, 0 bases at V and 1 base at J, with 3 bases in the middle. Germline loops: CDR1 ENHRY, CDR2 SYGVKD.

This rearrangement joins TRBV11-2 to TRBJ2-7; D might be TRBD2 (5 bases). V lost 4 bases to trimming and J lost 2 bases, with 12 bases between them. Per the germline V gene, CDR1 is SGHAT and CDR2 is FQNNGV. CDR3 length: 14 amino acids. This CDR3 is CASSSLRAAYEQYF. The CDR3 DNA is TGTGCCAGCAGCTCCTTGCGGGCGGCCTACGAGCAGTACTTC.

The V and J genes are TRBV2 and TRBJ1-2; TRBD1 might be the D (6 bases). Germline lookup yields CDR1 SNHLY and CDR2 FYNNEI. Trimming removed 8 bases at V and 8 bases at J, with 15 bases between. The CDR3 runs to 12 residues. CDR3 nucleotide sequence: TGTGCCAGCCTACTCAGGGGCCTCGGCTACACCTTC. It encodes CASLLRGLGYTF.

The chain combines TRBV5-5 with TRBJ2-2; D unclear. The CDR3 is made up of 12 amino acids. Germline lookup yields CDR1 SGHKS and CDR2 YYEKEE (reference sequence). V was clipped by 5 bases and J by 7 bases, with 9 bases between them. The CDR3 region is CASSGDIGELFF. The CDR3, as DNA: TGTGCCAGCAGTGGAGATATCGGGGAGCTGTTTTTT.